The 16 T cell receptor beta chains given below trace back to one sample, sequenced in a study of T cells in Graves' hyperthyroidism and ophthalmopathy. RNA transcripts were the template for amplifying TCR beta CDR3 regions. The TCR CDR3 was amplified in a first-round RT-PCR using the HTBI primer set. TCRdb reanalysed the multiplex PCR reads using MiXCR and keeps one entry per CDR3 protein. This sample carries roughly 700,000 distinct CDR3 sequences, 14% of them seen once, and the ten largest clones take 10%. The sequencing input was blood. These receptors were obtained from a woman between 18 and 30 years old with Graves' hyperthyroidism.

With respect to this clonotype: This may stem from a read error, because a much larger clone lies one nucleotide away. This rearrangement joins TRBV7-2 to TRBJ1-2; D unresolved. Germline V gives CDR1 SGHTA, CDR2 FQGNSA. V gave up 5 bases and J gave up 6 bases, with 16 bases separating them. The CDR3 sequence is 14 residues long. Here the CDR3 DNA reads TGTGCCAGCAGCCTTCTAGGGAACTGGCATGGCTACACCTTC. Its protein product is CASSLLGNWHGYTF. The full variable domain, in which reference TRBV7-2 and TRBJ1-2 provide the parts outside the CDR3, is GAGVSQSPSNKVTEKGKDVELRCDPISGHTALYWYRQSLGQGLEFLIYFQGNSAPDKSGLPSDRFSAERTGGSVSTLTIQRTQQEDSAVYLCASSLLGNWHGYTFGSGTRLTVV.

This clonotype was counted ten times or more. The chain joins TRBV7-2 to TRBJ2-1; 9 nucleotides agree with TRBD2. Germline values: CDR1 SGHTA, CDR2 FQGNSA. The CDR3 has 15 amino acids. V lost 3 bases and J lost 8; bases outside the gene matches: 8. Here the CDR3 DNA reads TGTGCCAGCAGCTTTTGGCGGGAGGGCATCTATGAGCAGTTCTTC. Protein sequence: CASSFWREGIYEQFF.

This clonotype showed up many times. CDR3 sequence reads: CAWNLGLSNEQFF. As DNA, the CDR3 is TGTGCCTGGAATTTGGGTCTAAGTAATGAGCAGTTCTTC. This chain joins TRBV30 and TRBJ2-1; no clear D. Trimming removed 4 bases at V and 7 bases at J, with 14 bases between. In germline, CDR1 is GTSNPN, CDR2 SVGIG (reference sequence). The CDR3 length is 13 residues.

This clonotype was observed a few times. This rearrangement joins TRBV7-9 to TRBJ2-5; no reliable D call. This CDR3 has 12 amino acids. V was clipped by 5 bases and J by 7 bases, with 11 bases between them. The germline V gene encodes CDR1 SEHNR and CDR2 FQNEAQ (reference sequence). The CDR3 is CASSPDDGTQYF. Here the CDR3 DNA reads TGTGCCAGCAGCCCCGATGATGGGACCCAGTACTTC.

This clonotype has ten or more counts. This sequence joins TRBV6-1 and TRBJ2-7, with TRBD1 matching over 8 bases. With V trimmed by 6 bases and J by 1 base, 8 bases remained unmatched. This CDR3 spans 15 amino acids. CDR1 is MNHNS, CDR2 SASEGT, per germline. The CDR3 region has the DNA TGTGCCAGCAGCCGCGGACAGGGAAGATCCTACGAGCAGTACTTC. Translation: CASSRGQGRSYEQYF.

This clonotype was observed a handful of times. The chain recombines TRBV2 with TRBJ2-1; no clear D. V lost 4 bases, J lost 8 bases, and 9 bases lay in between. The germline CDR1 and CDR2 sequences are SNHLY and FYNNEI. The CDR3 is 12 amino acids. CDR3: CASSGGRDEQFF. CDR3 bases: TGTGCCAGCAGTGGGGGAAGGGATGAGCAGTTCTTC. Supplemented by reference TRBV2 and TRBJ2-1, the full variable domain reads EPEVTQTPSHQVTQMGQEVILRCVPISNHLYFYWYRQILGQKVEFLVSFYNNEISEKSEIFDDQFSVERPDGSNFTLKIRSTKLEDSAMYFCASSGGRDEQFFGPGTRLTVL.

This clonotype has at least ten counts. The V gene is TRBV3-1, the J gene TRBJ2-2; D is undetermined. The CDR3 has 14 amino acids. The germline CDR1 and CDR2 sequences are LGHDT and YNNKEL (reference sequence). V was cut by 4 bases and J by 5 bases, with 11 bases left in between. Here the CDR3 DNA reads TGTGCCAGCAGCCCGGGTGCAGGAACCGGGGAGCTGTTTTTT. Its translation: CASSPGAGTGELFF.

The V gene is TRBV6-2 or TRBV6-3, the J gene TRBJ2-6; 8 nucleotides agree with TRBD1. There are 16 residues in the CDR3. V gave up 9 bases and J gave up 7 bases; unmatched junction bases: 14. Per the germline V gene, CDR1 is MNHEY and CDR2 is SVGEGT. The CDR3 sequence is CASLGQVGYLANVLTF. CDR3 nucleotides: TGTGCCAGTTTGGGACAGGTGGGGTATTTAGCCAACGTCCTGACTTTC.

In this sample, this clonotype turned up many times. A junction boundary mismatches the germline segment, possibly from a read error. The gene calls are TRBV24-1 and TRBJ2-3, with D possibly being TRBD1 (5 bases). This CDR3 has 16 amino acids. In germline, CDR1 is KGHDR, CDR2 SFDVKD. The DNA for the CDR3 is TGTACCACCAGTGATTTGCTGAAACAGGACACAGATACGCAGTATTTT. Translation: CTTSDLLKQDTDTQYF.

J is TRBJ2-2 and V is TRBV12-3 or TRBV12-4; 9 nucleotides line up with TRBD2. V shed 3 bases and J 4 bases; nucleotides not matched to a gene: 3. The CDR3 contains 15 residues. CDR3 coding DNA: TGTGCCAGCAGTTTGCGGGAGGGCCTCACCGGGGAGCTGTTTTTT. Translated: CASSLREGLTGELFF.

The chain has TRBV15 and TRBJ2-7, with D perhaps TRBD1 (6 bases). This CDR3 has 14 residues. V lost 5 bases and J 4 bases, leaving 15 bases between the germline ends. Germline values: CDR1 LNHNV, CDR2 YYDKDF (reference sequence). CDR3 nucleotide sequence: TGTGCCACCAGCTCCCGGGACACCCTATACGAGCAGTACTTC. It yields the protein CATSSRDTLYEQYF.

The rearrangement joins TRBV5-8 to TRBJ1-5; perhaps TRBD1 as D (5 bases). The CDR3 consists of 15 residues. V lost 3 bases and J 0 bases, leaving 10 bases between the germline ends. Germline values: CDR1 SGHTS, CDR2 YDEGEE. The CDR3 sequence is CASSWDGDSNQPQHF. In DNA, the CDR3 is TGTGCCAGCAGCTGGGACGGCGATAGCAATCAGCCCCAGCATTTT.

This clonotype was recorded at least ten times. The chain recombines TRBV13 with TRBJ2-7, with 9 positions matching TRBD2. This CDR3 contains 16 residues. Germline CDR1 and CDR2: PRHDT and FYEKMQ (reference sequence). The V and J ends lost 1 base and 0 bases, in that order; junction bases with no gene match: 4. CDR3 nucleotide sequence: TGTGCCAGCAGCTTAGTAGGTAGCGGGAGCTCCTACGAGCAGTACTTC. Translated, it gives CASSLVGSGSSYEQYF.

This sequence joins TRBV29-1 and TRBJ2-1; either TRBD1 or TRBD2 may fit D (5 bases each). The CDR3 covers 17 residues. Looked up from germline, CDR1 is SQVTM and CDR2 is ANQGSEA. V shed 0 bases and J shed 0 bases, with 15 bases lying between them. CDR3 in amino acids: CSVEEWDVPSSYNEQFF. The CDR3 DNA reads TGCAGCGTTGAAGAATGGGACGTACCGAGCTCCTACAATGAGCAGTTCTTC.

The table lists this clonotype with many counts. The chain carries TRBV20-1 and TRBJ2-7; D remains unclear. CDR3 length: 11 residues. The V and J ends lost 3 bases and 3 bases respectively, with 6 bases between them. In germline, CDR1 is DFQATT, CDR2 SNEGSKA (reference sequence). CDR3: CSARSFYEQYF. In nucleotides, the CDR3 is TGCAGTGCTAGGAGTTTCTACGAGCAGTACTTC.

This clonotype was seen only a few times. This chain uses TRBV7-9 with TRBJ2-1, with D possibly TRBD2 on 7 matching bases. This CDR3 spans 17 amino acids. CDR1 SEHNR and CDR2 FQNEAQ come from the germline V gene (reference sequence). Trimming took 0 bases from V and 10 from J, leaving 22 bases between them. CDR3 bases: TGTGCCAGCAGCTTAGCCCGGGACGGGGGGCCCTTGGCGGAGCAGTTCTTC. The encoded protein is CASSLARDGGPLAEQFF. The whole variable domain, remainder taken from reference TRBV7-9 and TRBJ2-1, is DTGVSQNPRHKITKRGQNVTFRCDPISEHNRLYWYRQTLGQGPEFLTYFQNEAQLEKSRLLSDRFSAERPKGSFSTLEIQRTEQGDSAMYLCASSLARDGGPLAEQFFGPGTRLTVL.